The 17 T cell receptor beta chains below all came from one sample that was sequenced in a study of vaccination effects on CD4 cells after COVID-19. Their antigen targets remain unknown. Expansion of antigen-specific CD4+ T cells with viral peptide pools was carried out by the ViraFEST assay before sequencing. When around 9 days of culture had elapsed, CD4+ T cells were isolated. No vaccinee had earlier SARS-CoV-2 infection, and nucleocapsid antibodies were negative. TCRdb's copy holds only in-frame clones and misses some; the assay was immunoSEQ multiplex PCR. The table records 35,000 to 50,000 clones, 70% of them present only once. This specimen consisted of CD4+ T cells from PBMCs cultured with HCoV-OC43 spike peptides, obtained before COVID-19 vaccination. Stated subset: HCoV-OC43 spike overlapping peptide pool stimulation. These receptors were collected from a human donor who received a COVID-19 vaccine.

The chain carries TRBV5-6 and TRBJ2-7, with 9 bases aligning to TRBD1. This CDR3 has 14 amino acids. With 7 bases clipped from V and 1 base from J, the junction kept 6 bases outside the gene matches. CDR1 and CDR2 (germline): SGHDT, YYEEEE. The DNA for the CDR3 is TGTGCCAGCTCCCCGGACAGGGGATCCTACGAGCAGTACTTC. The encoded protein is CASSPDRGSYEQYF.

This clone has more than one count but fewer than ten. The V and J genes are TRBV10-3 and TRBJ1-2; TRBD1 aligns across 12 bases. Germline loops: CDR1 ENHRY, CDR2 SYGVKD. J lost 1 base, V lost 5 bases, and 8 bases had no gene match. The CDR3 is made up of 17 amino acids. The CDR3 protein is CAISTGTGGPNNYGYTF. The DNA for the CDR3 is TGTGCCATCAGTACGGGGACAGGGGGCCCTAATAACTATGGCTACACCTTC.

The V and J genes are TRBV18 and TRBJ1-3; 7 bases are shared with TRBD1. Germline CDR1 KGHSH, CDR2 LQKENI. The CDR3 runs 16 residues. After removal of 3 bases from V and 0 bases from J, the junction contained 5 bases not matched to a gene. CDR3 residues: CASSPVGQVSGNTIYF. CDR3 nucleotides: TGTGCCAGCTCACCTGTCGGACAGGTCTCTGGAAACACCATATATTTT. Full variable domain (remainder filled in from reference TRBV18 and TRBJ1-3): NAGVMQNPRHLVRRRGQEARLRCSPMKGHSHVYWYRQLPEEGLKFMVYLQKENIIDESGMPKERFSAEFPKEGPSILRIQQVVRGDSAAYFCASSPVGQVSGNTIYFGEGSWLTVV.

The chain recombines TRBV6-1 with TRBJ1-5; D is unresolved. V was trimmed by 3 bases and J by 5 bases, leaving 5 bases between them. The germline CDR1 and CDR2 sequences are MNHNS and SASEGT. The CDR3 spans 12 residues. CDR3 DNA: TGTGCCAGCAGTGAGGATGATCAGCCCCAGCATTTT. Amino acids: CASSEDDQPQHF.

The chain recombines TRBV5-4 with TRBJ2-7, with TRBD2 identical over 7 bases. With V trimmed by 2 bases and J by 7 bases, 9 bases remained unmatched. The CDR3 has 14 amino acids. From germline, CDR1 is SGHNT and CDR2 YYREEE (reference sequence). Here the CDR3 reads CASSLGDRGSEQYF. As DNA, the CDR3 is TGTGCCAGCAGCTTAGGGGACCGCGGGAGTGAGCAGTACTTC. The full variable domain, rest sourced from reference TRBV5-4 and TRBJ2-7, is ETGVTQSPTHLIKTRGQQVTLRCSSQSGHNTVSWYQQALGQGPQFIFQYYREEENGRGNFPPRFSGLQFPNYSSELNVNALELDDSALYLCASSLGDRGSEQYFGPGTRLTVT.

This clone has only a few counts. The chain uses TRBV6-4 and TRBJ2-7, with a tentative D call TRBD2 (6 bases). Trimming removed 5 bases from V and 5 bases from J, with 22 bases in between. The CDR3 is 16 residues long. Germline V lookup: CDR1 MRHNA, CDR2 SNTAGT. The CDR3 region is CASSPLLSGKCHEQYF. CDR3 nucleotides: TGTGCCAGCAGTCCCCTCCTTAGCGGAAAATGCCACGAGCAGTACTTC.

V is TRBV28 and J is TRBJ2-1; D gene ambiguous. Per the germline V gene, CDR1 is MDHEN and CDR2 is SYDVKM. This CDR3 comprises 13 residues. V gave up 3 bases and J gave up 8 bases, with 11 bases separating them. The CDR3 loop is CASSFRPGDEQFF. DNA of the CDR3: TGTGCCAGCAGTTTCCGTCCTGGGGATGAGCAGTTCTTC.

The CDR3 here is CASSEGPTGELFF. The CDR3 nucleotides read TGTGCCAGCAGTGAAGGGCCGACCGGGGAGCTGTTTTTT. The chain combines TRBV25-1 with TRBJ2-2; D remains unclear. The length of the CDR3 is 13 residues. Trimming cost V 2 bases and J 5 bases, with 6 bases left between them. Per the germline V gene, CDR1 is MGHDK and CDR2 is SYGVNS.

This clone was seen once. The chain uses TRBV18 and TRBJ2-3; D call uncertain. Germline V gives CDR1 KGHSH, CDR2 LQKENI. There are 13 residues in the CDR3. V lost 6 bases, J lost 6 bases, and 13 bases lay in between. The CDR3 spells CASSTNSPDTQYF. CDR3 nucleotide sequence: TGTGCCAGCTCTACCAACAGTCCCGATACGCAGTATTTT.

The V call is TRBV19, the J call TRBJ2-1, with 9 bases matching TRBD1. V dropped 2 bases and J dropped 13; count of bases not matched to a gene: 6. The CDR3 extends over 13 amino acids. Looked up from germline, CDR1 is LNHDA and CDR2 is SQIVND (reference sequence). The DNA for the CDR3 is TGTGCCAGTAGTATATTAGAGGGACAGGGTCAGTTCTTC. This encodes CASSILEGQGQFF.

The chain is built from TRBV14 and TRBJ2-1; D possibly corresponds to TRBD1 (6 bases). Trimming pared 4 bases from V and 2 bases from J, leaving 12 bases between. The CDR3 is 15 residues long. Germline V gene data show CDR1 as SGHDN and CDR2 as FVKESK. In nucleotides, the CDR3 is TGTGCCAGCAGCCCTTCTAGGGGGACCTACAATGAGCAGTTCTTC. It yields the protein CASSPSRGTYNEQFF.

This rearrangement joins TRBV28 to TRBJ1-2; TRBD1 aligns across 7 bases. V shed 5 bases and J 2 bases; nucleotides not matched to a gene: 5. Germline CDR1 reads MDHEN; CDR2 reads SYDVKM. The CDR3 loop spans 14 amino acids. CDR3 protein: CASSVLTGNYGYTF. As DNA, the CDR3 is TGTGCCAGCAGTGTATTGACAGGGAACTATGGCTACACCTTC.

V and J are TRBV5-1 and TRBJ2-3; TRBD1 is a possible D gene (6 bases). CDR3 size: 17 residues. Germline V CDR1 and CDR2: SGHRS, YFSETQ. V was trimmed by 0 bases and J by 3 bases, leaving 17 bases between them. In nucleotides, the CDR3 is TGCGCCAGCAGCTTGGACAGGGCAATCCATCCAACAGATACGCAGTATTTT. This gives the protein CASSLDRAIHPTDTQYF.

This chain joins TRBV11-1 and TRBJ2-2; D gene uncertain. V was clipped by 5 bases and J by 8 bases, with 12 bases between them. There are 13 residues in the CDR3. Germline CDR1 SGHAT, CDR2 FQDESV (reference sequence). CDR3 protein: CASSPVIAGELFF. In nucleotides, the CDR3 is TGTGCCAGCAGCCCTGTGATCGCTGGGGAGCTGTTTTTT.

The V call is TRBV10-3, the J call TRBJ1-2; D remains ambiguous. CDR3 length: 11 residues. Trimming shortened V by 3 bases and J by 2 bases, and 1 base separated the two germline ends. Germline lookup yields CDR1 ENHRY and CDR2 SYGVKD. Here the CDR3 reads CAISDNYGYTF. The CDR3 nucleotides read TGTGCCATCAGTGACAACTATGGCTACACCTTC.

The CDR3 loop reads CASSLGLLDTSGNTIYF. CDR3 bases: TGTGCCAGCAGCTTGGGTCTTCTTGATACCTCTGGAAACACCATATATTTT. The J gene is TRBJ1-3, the V gene TRBV5-6; the D is unclear. Per germline, CDR1 SGHDT and CDR2 YYEEEE. Trimming removed 0 bases from V and 0 bases from J, with 13 bases in between. The CDR3 is made up of 17 amino acids.

The chain carries TRBV9 and TRBJ1-3, with D possibly matching TRBD1 (5 bases). V lost 0 bases and J lost 2, with 12 bases in between. Germline loops: CDR1 SGDLS, CDR2 YYNGEE. This CDR3 has 16 residues. CDR3 in DNA: TGTGCCAGCAGCGTAGAAAGTTTAGGGGCTGGAAACACCATATATTTT. The encoded protein is CASSVESLGAGNTIYF.